The 17 T cell receptor beta chains listed next were all sequenced from one sample in a study of regulatory T cells in long-lasting Graves disease. Library construction for TCR beta used iRepertoire HTBI primers and Arm-PCR of CDR3 regions. TCRdb reprocessed the multiplex PCR reads via MiXCR and lists one record per CDR3 protein. The data hold a few hundred thousand distinct CDR3 sequences, with 12% observed a single time. Time point specified: newly diagnosed GD, antithyroid drugs for less than 3 months. Making the TCR library involved RNA that had been extracted from PBMCs. These same data were also listed under a study on T cells in Graves' hyperthyroidism and ophthalmopathy.

This specimen was peripheral blood mononuclear cells (PBMCs), taken at new diagnosis, from a patient treated with antithyroid drugs. The receptors here all came from a woman under 30 with Graves disease.

The gene calls are TRBV14 and TRBJ2-7; D is unresolved. Trimming took 1 base from V and 0 from J, leaving 10 bases between them. Germline V CDR1 and CDR2: SGHDN, FVKESK. The CDR3 is made up of 15 amino acids. The chain's CDR3 is CASSQVGRSSYEQYF. CDR3 coding DNA: TGTGCCAGCAGCCAAGTAGGTCGGAGCTCCTACGAGCAGTACTTC.

This clonotype has ten or more counts. The V gene is TRBV7-2, the J gene TRBJ1-1, with D perhaps matching TRBD1 (6 bases). V lost 5 bases, J lost 7 bases, and 14 bases lay in between. This CDR3 is built from 13 residues. The germline V gene has CDR1 SGHTA and CDR2 FQGNSA. CDR3 residues: CASSPEQGGEAFF. Written as DNA, the CDR3 is TGTGCCAGCAGCCCGGAACAGGGCGGTGAAGCTTTCTTT.

This clonotype was recorded many times. This rearrangement joins TRBV11-2 to TRBJ2-5; no clear D. Germline CDR1 SGHAT, CDR2 FQNNGV. CDR3 length: 13 residues. Trimming left V 5 bases short and J 5 bases short, with 12 bases between. The CDR3 region is CASSPQRFETQYF. The CDR3, as DNA: TGTGCCAGCAGCCCCCAGAGATTCGAGACCCAGTACTTC.

In its sample, this clonotype was seen many times. The chain couples TRBV9 to TRBJ1-2; D call uncertain. With 1 base removed from V and 1 base from J, the gap between germline ends came to 11 bases. Per the germline V gene, CDR1 is SGDLS and CDR2 is YYNGEE. This CDR3 is built from 15 residues. The CDR3 DNA follows: TGTGCCAGCAGCGTAAACTATGGGGTTAACTATGGCTACACCTTC. Its translation is CASSVNYGVNYGYTF.

A word on this clonotype: A much larger clonotype is one base distant, so this may be a read error. V gene TRBV6-2 or TRBV6-3 combines with J gene TRBJ2-5; the D is unclear. This CDR3 contains 13 residues. From germline, CDR1 is MNHEY and CDR2 SVGEGT. DNA of the CDR3: TGTACCAGCAAAGGACGGTTAGTGGCGACCCAGTACTTC. Encoded protein: CTSKGRLVATQYF.

This clonotype was counted a few times. The V gene is TRBV27, the J gene TRBJ1-1, with D perhaps matching TRBD1 (5 bases). The germline V gene has CDR1 MNHEY and CDR2 SMNVEV (reference sequence). This CDR3 has 17 amino acids. With 5 bases removed from V and 5 bases from J, the gap between germline ends came to 24 bases. CDR3 residues: CASSPNGSRARRTEAFF. CDR3 DNA: TGTGCCAGCAGTCCCAACGGGTCCAGGGCGAGGAGGACTGAAGCTTTCTTT.

This clonotype was seen repeatedly, ten times or more. V and J are TRBV2 and TRBJ2-7; 11 bases fit TRBD2. The CDR3 consists of 17 residues. Looked up from germline, CDR1 is SNHLY and CDR2 is FYNNEI. V dropped 7 bases and J dropped 7; count of bases not matched to a gene: 18. CDR3 DNA: TGTGCCAGCACTTGGGACGGTACTAGCGGGAGAGTGGGAGAGCAGTACTTC. Amino acid sequence: CASTWDGTSGRVGEQYF.

This clonotype was seen repeatedly, ten times or more. This chain connects TRBV2 to TRBJ1-1; D may be TRBD1 (5 bases). Per germline, CDR1 SNHLY and CDR2 FYNNEI. V gave up 4 bases and J gave up 1 base, with 13 bases separating them. The CDR3 runs to 15 residues. The CDR3 region is CASSAEGRANTEAFF. The CDR3 nucleotides read TGTGCCAGCAGTGCCGAAGGCAGGGCGAACACTGAAGCTTTCTTT. Complete variable domain (other parts from reference TRBV2 and TRBJ1-1): EPEVTQTPSHQVTQMGQEVILRCVPISNHLYFYWYRQILGQKVEFLVSFYNNEISEKSEIFDDQFSVERPDGSNFTLKIRSTKLEDSAMYFCASSAEGRANTEAFFGQGTRLTVV.

This clonotype was detected ten times or more. The J gene is TRBJ1-1, the V gene TRBV9; D may be TRBD1 (6 bases). V was clipped by 7 bases and J by 1 base, with 17 bases between them. The CDR3 length is 15 residues. The germline V gene has CDR1 SGDLS and CDR2 YYNGEE. The CDR3 DNA follows: TGTGCCAGCTCCCAGGGGTTTGGGGGGAACACTGAAGCTTTCTTT. Translated: CASSQGFGGNTEAFF.

This clonotype was counted ten times or more. The CDR3 DNA sequence: TGTGCCAGCAGCCGCCAGGGGAGCGGGGTCGATACGCAGTATTTT. Encoded protein: CASSRQGSGVDTQYF. The chain carries TRBV3-1 and TRBJ2-3, with D perhaps TRBD2 (7 bases). The length of the CDR3 is 15 residues. CDR1 and CDR2 from the germline V gene are LGHDT and YNNKEL (reference sequence). Trimming pared 4 bases from V and 6 bases from J, leaving 17 bases between.

This clonotype was seen repeatedly, ten times or more. The V and J genes are TRBV7-2 and TRBJ1-1; D possibly corresponds to TRBD1 (5 bases). V lost 5 bases and J 0 bases, leaving 7 bases between the germline ends. The CDR3 contains 13 residues. CDR1 SGHTA and CDR2 FQGNSA come from the germline V gene. The DNA of the CDR3 is TGTGCCAGCAGCAGCAGGGTGAACACTGAAGCTTTCTTT. This translates into CASSSRVNTEAFF.

The gene calls are TRBV4-1 and TRBJ2-7; D is uncertain. Germline CDR1 is MGHRA and CDR2 is YSYEKL. The CDR3 runs 13 residues. Trimming removed 3 bases at V and 9 bases at J, with 15 bases between. CDR3 nucleotides: TGCGCCAGCAGCCAGCGTCCTCAAGACCGGCAGTACTTC. It codes for CASSQRPQDRQYF.

At least ten counts were recorded for this clonotype. The chain couples TRBV7-6 to TRBJ2-5; 7 nucleotides align to TRBD2. The V gene end was trimmed by 4 bases and the J gene end by 4 bases; junction bases not matched to a gene: 12. The CDR3 runs 16 residues. Per germline, CDR1 SGHVS and CDR2 FNYEAQ. The CDR3 here is CASSWGGGGKRETQYF. In DNA, the CDR3 is TGTGCCAGCAGCTGGGGCGGGGGAGGTAAAAGAGAGACCCAGTACTTC. Complete variable domain (other parts from reference TRBV7-6 and TRBJ2-5): GAGVSQSPRYKVTKRGQDVALRCDPISGHVSLYWYRQALGQGPEFLTYFNYEAQQDKSGLPNDRFSAERPEGSISTLTIQRTEQRDSAMYRCASSWGGGGKRETQYFGPGTRLLVL.

This clonotype was detected many times. The chain has TRBV2 and TRBJ2-5; 7 bases line up with TRBD1. This CDR3 is 13 amino acids long. Germline V gene sequence: CDR1 SNHLY, CDR2 FYNNEI. Trimming cost V 10 bases and J 4 bases; bases outside gene matches: 9. CDR3 sequence: CATPTGPGETQYF. For the CDR3, the DNA is TGTGCCACCCCGACAGGGCCGGGAGAGACCCAGTACTTC.

This clonotype was seen many times. The chain combines TRBV11-2 with TRBJ2-3, with 7 bases lining up with TRBD1. Germline V gives CDR1 SGHAT, CDR2 FQNNGV. This CDR3 region has 16 residues. The V segment lost 5 bases and the J segment 5 bases; nucleotides outside the gene matches: 13. The CDR3 reads CASSTPGGLVRDTQYF. The CDR3 nucleotides are TGTGCCAGCAGCACCCCAGGGGGTTTAGTGAGAGATACGCAGTATTTT.

V usage is TRBV7-9 and J usage is TRBJ1-6, with 10 nucleotides matching TRBD1. J lost 14 bases, V lost 4 bases, and 8 bases had no gene match. The germline gives CDR1 SEHNR, CDR2 FQNEAQ (reference sequence). There are 14 residues in the CDR3. The CDR3 spells CASSSGQGIWTLHF. The CDR3 DNA reads as TGTGCCAGCAGCTCGGGACAGGGGATTTGGACCCTCCACTTT.

The genes are TRBV30 and TRBJ1-1; a weak D match, TRBD1 (5 bases). This CDR3 has 15 residues. V lost 2 bases to trimming and J lost 5 bases, with 18 bases between them. The V gene's germline CDR1 is GTSNPN and CDR2 SVGIG (reference sequence). CDR3 amino acids: CAWSIPRAGGTEAFF. The CDR3 nucleotides read TGTGCCTGGAGTATCCCCAGGGCTGGCGGGACTGAAGCTTTCTTT.